A single sample is the source of the 14 T cell receptor beta chains below, sequenced in a study of T cells in tuberculosis. Method: immunoSEQ multiplex PCR; TCRdb's copy keeps in-frame clones and lacks some. This sample has tens of thousands of clones, with 92% found just once. The sequencing input was PBMCs. The receptors derive from a donor aged 10-30 years with latent tuberculosis or without tuberculosis infection. Some clones in this sample may be carry-over from other donors' samples.

This chain uses TRBV5-1 with TRBJ1-6; D gene uncertain. This CDR3 contains 15 residues. Per germline, CDR1 SGHRS and CDR2 YFSETQ. The V end lost 5 bases, the J end lost 0 bases, and 9 bases lay between the germline ends. The CDR3 here is CASSLESSYNSPLHF. The CDR3 DNA reads TGCGCCAGCAGTCTGGAGAGCTCCTATAATTCACCCCTCCACTTT.

V usage is TRBV6-1 and J usage is TRBJ1-3, with 7 nucleotides matching TRBD1. Germline CDR1 and CDR2: MNHNS and SASEGT. The ends lost 7 bases at V and 2 bases at J; junction bases unmatched: 8. The CDR3 length is 15 residues. CDR3 residues: CASKSTGNPGNTIYF. DNA for the CDR3: TGTGCCAGCAAATCGACAGGGAACCCTGGAAACACCATATATTTT.

The rearrangement links TRBV12-5 to TRBJ2-7; 8 nucleotides agree with TRBD2. The CDR3 consists of 15 residues. The germline gives CDR1 LGHNT, CDR2 FRNRAP. The V segment lost 0 bases and the J segment 4 bases; nucleotides outside the gene matches: 5. The CDR3 bases are TGTGCTAGTGGTTTGGTAGCGGGAGAACGGTACGAGCAGTACTTC. Its translation is CASGLVAGERYEQYF.

The gene calls are TRBV5-1 and TRBJ2-3; TRBD1 might be the D (6 bases). The CDR3 is 14 residues long. Germline lookup yields CDR1 SGHRS and CDR2 YFSETQ. V shed 0 bases and J shed 3 bases, with 8 bases lying between them. CDR3 bases: TGCGCCAGCAGCTTGGGGACAGAGACAGATACGCAGTATTTT. Protein product: CASSLGTETDTQYF.

This chain connects TRBV18 to TRBJ1-1; TRBD1 aligns across 7 bases. The CDR3 consists of 16 residues. V lost 0 bases and J lost 1; bases outside the gene matches: 5. Germline lookup yields CDR1 KGHSH and CDR2 LQKENI. The CDR3 region has the DNA TGTGCCAGCTCACCACCGAGACAGGGAAGGAACACTGAAGCTTTCTTT. Its protein product is CASSPPRQGRNTEAFF.

The chain has TRBV4-1 and TRBJ2-7; perhaps TRBD1 as D (5 bases). Germline V gives CDR1 MGHRA, CDR2 YSYEKL. Trimming took 0 bases from V and 2 from J, leaving 11 bases between them. The CDR3 spans 15 residues. The CDR3 DNA is TGCGCCAGCAGCCAAGATCCAGGGTCTACCTACGAGCAGTACTTC. Translation: CASSQDPGSTYEQYF.

The chain couples TRBV5-6 to TRBJ2-2; TRBD1 matches 11 bases. CDR1 is SGHDT, CDR2 YYEEEE, per germline. V trimming: 4 bases; J trimming: 2 bases; junction bases outside the gene matches: 10. This CDR3 contains 18 residues. The CDR3 DNA reads TGTGCCAGCAGCCCGGACAGGGGGCCTCGACTTAACACCGGGGAGCTGTTTTTT. This translates into CASSPDRGPRLNTGELFF.

The rearrangement joins TRBV2 to TRBJ2-6; 8 bases map to TRBD1. The junction had 8 bases not matched to a gene; V was cut back by 7 bases and J by 0 bases. Germline CDR1 is SNHLY and CDR2 is FYNNEI. The CDR3 has 17 amino acids. CDR3 coding DNA: TGTGCCAGCACCGGGGGACAGGCTAGCTCTGGGGCCAACGTCCTGACTTTC. It specifies CASTGGQASSGANVLTF.

The V gene is TRBV6-6, the J gene TRBJ2-7; D may be TRBD1 (6 bases). Germline lookup yields CDR1 MNHNY and CDR2 SVGAGI (reference sequence). Trimming removed 0 bases from V and 2 bases from J, with 14 bases in between. There are 16 residues in the CDR3. For the CDR3, the DNA is TGTGCCAGCAGTTACTCGATTGGGACAAGAACCTACGAGCAGTACTTC. It encodes CASSYSIGTRTYEQYF.

The chain uses TRBV5-1 and TRBJ1-2, with unresolved D. Germline-derived CDR1 and CDR2 are SGHRS and YFSETQ. Trimming left V 0 bases short and J 4 bases short, with 10 bases between. CDR3 length equals 14 residues. CDR3 sequence: CASSLAPEFYGYTF. The CDR3 region has the DNA TGCGCCAGCAGCTTGGCCCCGGAGTTCTATGGCTACACCTTC.

The chain combines TRBV6-5 with TRBJ1-2; D is undetermined. The V gene's germline CDR1 is MNHEY and CDR2 SVGAGI. The CDR3 sequence is 13 residues long. V was trimmed by 6 bases and J by 1 base, leaving 9 bases between them. The DNA of the CDR3 is TGTGCCAGCAGGGCGGCCAGTAACTATGGCTACACCTTC. Translation gives CASRAASNYGYTF.

The chain employs TRBV4-1 and TRBJ1-1; TRBD1 aligns across 7 bases. CDR3 length: 18 amino acids. The germline V gene encodes CDR1 MGHRA and CDR2 YSYEKL. V lost 6 bases to trimming and J lost 1 base; unmatched junction nucleotides: 17. CDR3 sequence: CASSPGILGQRTNTEAFF. DNA for the CDR3: TGCGCCAGCAGTCCTGGAATCTTGGGACAGCGAACGAACACTGAAGCTTTCTTT.

This chain joins TRBV27 and TRBJ2-7, with D possibly being TRBD1 (5 bases). Between the trimmed V and J ends, which lost 3 bases and 2 bases, there was a span of 11 bases. The V gene's germline CDR1 is MNHEY and CDR2 SMNVEV (reference sequence). CDR3 length: 14 residues. The DNA for the CDR3 is TGTGCCAGCAGTTTCCAGGGAACCCCCTACGAGCAGTACTTC. It translates to CASSFQGTPYEQYF.

This chain connects TRBV7-9 to TRBJ2-2; tentative D call: TRBD2 (7 bases). Germline V gives CDR1 SEHNR, CDR2 FQNEAQ (reference sequence). The V gene lost 5 bases and the J gene lost 0 bases, with 16 bases spanning the gap. The CDR3 spans 17 residues. The chain's CDR3 is CASSGLGGGPNTGELFF. CDR3 sequence (DNA): TGTGCCAGCAGCGGCCTGGGAGGGGGACCGAACACCGGGGAGCTGTTTTTT.